This TCR beta chain was captured in a study of PD-1 blockade in classical Hodgkin lymphoma. In the case of this clone: Antigen specificity is unknown.

CDR1 and CDR2 (germline): MNHNS, SASEGT. V was cut by 5 bases and J by 0 bases, with 7 bases left in between. CDR3 length equals 13 residues. Time point reported: newly diagnosed, previously untreated cHL patient sample. It was PBMCs in newly diagnosed, untreated classical Hodgkin lymphoma that served as comparison. Points from the study as a whole: With respect to the repertoire differences, their causes, possibly disease activity or prior therapy, remain undefined. Newly diagnosed patients had baseline TCR diversity that was reportedly lower than that of healthy donors.

Assay used: immunoSEQ multiplex PCR; TCRdb lists only in-frame clones, some missing. The top ten hold roughly 2.5% of the sample, which has under 80,000 clones, more than 85% seen once. The sequenced sample was peripheral blood mononuclear cells (PBMCs). The source of this sequence is a human donor with classical Hodgkin lymphoma. The rearrangement joins TRBV6-1 to TRBJ1-2; D remains unclear. The CDR3 loop is CASSSTANYGYTF. The DNA for the CDR3 is TGTGCCAGCAGTTCTACAGCTAACTATGGCTACACCTTC.